A single sample gave rise to the 9 T cell receptor beta chains below, sequenced in a study of blood T cells in healthy people across ages. The authors ran a second PCR of 7 to 11 cycles using a sample-barcoded 5' primer and a J-beta primer mix. TCRdb itself ran the 5' RACE reads through MiXCR, one entry per CDR3 protein. The sample yields about 750,000 distinct CDR3 sequences, 53% seen once. The sequenced sample was blood. These receptors all come from a man aged 80 or over in good health.

The sample holds a few counts of this clonotype. V gene TRBV11-2 combines with J gene TRBJ2-3; D might be TRBD2 (5 bases). V was pared by 1 base and J by 14 bases, with 22 bases between. Germline V gene sequence: CDR1 SGHAT, CDR2 FQNNGV. The CDR3 has 15 amino acids. The CDR3 loop reads CASSLGGIWRRYAYF. CDR3 coding DNA: TGTGCCAGCAGCTTAGGCGGTATTTGGAGGAGATACGCGTATTTT.

This clonotype was seen a handful of times. The rearrangement joins TRBV20-1 to TRBJ2-1, with 11 bases matching TRBD2. Losses at the gene ends were 1 base for V and 7 bases for J; bases not matched to a gene: 15. The length of the CDR3 is 18 residues. Germline lookup yields CDR1 DFQATT and CDR2 SNEGSKA (reference sequence). In DNA, the CDR3 is TGCAGTGCTAGAGCCCATCGGCTGACTAGCGGGATGAGGAATGAGCAGTTCTTC. Amino acid sequence: CSARAHRLTSGMRNEQFF.

This clonotype was seen just once. The rearrangement uses TRBV27 and TRBJ2-7, with D possibly being TRBD1 (6 bases). Germline CDR1 reads MNHEY; CDR2 reads SMNVEV (reference sequence). Trimming removed 7 bases at V and 3 bases at J, with 19 bases between. This CDR3 has 15 residues. CDR3 residues: CASISRGQGYYEQYF. The CDR3 DNA sequence: TGTGCCAGCATTAGCAGGGGCCAAGGGTACTACGAGCAGTACTTC.

The count of this clonotype is one. One junction end disagrees with the germline gene, perhaps due to a read error. The chain is built from TRBV9 and TRBJ2-4; TRBD1 is a possible D gene (6 bases). Germline CDR1 reads SGDLS; CDR2 reads YYNGEE. CDR3 length equals 17 residues. CDR3 coding DNA: TGTGCCTGCAGCGCTGACTGGGGGCGGGTGTCCAAAAACATTCAGTACTTC. It is translated as CACSADWGRVSKNIQYF.

This clonotype was picked up a small number of times. This chain connects TRBV5-1 to TRBJ2-1; 14 bases fit TRBD2. This CDR3 has 16 residues. The V segment lost 4 bases and the J segment 7 bases; nucleotides outside the gene matches: 7. Germline lookup yields CDR1 SGHRS and CDR2 YFSETQ. The CDR3 nucleotides read TGCGCCAGCAGCAGACTAGCGGGAGGGCCGGGGAATGAGCAGTTCTTC. It translates to CASSRLAGGPGNEQFF.

The rearrangement links TRBV2 to TRBJ2-7; D ambiguous. V was trimmed by 7 bases and J by 0 bases, leaving 7 bases between them. The CDR3 loop spans 12 amino acids. Looked up from germline, CDR1 is SNHLY and CDR2 is FYNNEI. CDR3 nucleotide sequence: TGTGCCAGCATGGGGTTCTCCTACGAGCAGTACTTC. This codes for CASMGFSYEQYF. Based on the CDR3 plus reference TRBV2 and TRBJ2-7, the full variable domain is EPEVTQTPSHQVTQMGQEVILRCVPISNHLYFYWYRQILGQKVEFLVSFYNNEISEKSEIFDDQFSVERPDGSNFTLKIRSTKLEDSAMYFCASMGFSYEQYFGPGTRLTVT.

This clonotype was counted only a few times. This chain links TRBV24-1 with TRBJ2-1, with D tentatively TRBD1 or TRBD2 (5 bases each). The length of the CDR3 is 11 residues. Germline-derived CDR1 and CDR2 are KGHDR and SFDVKD. V lost 4 bases, J lost 12 bases, and 9 bases lay in between. The CDR3 spells CATSEGVVQFF. The CDR3 region has the DNA TGTGCCACCAGTGAGGGGGTGGTGCAGTTCTTC.

This rearrangement joins TRBV6-6 to TRBJ2-4; no clear D. TRBJ2-7 explains the end of the DNA better; the J call may be wrong. Germline values: CDR1 MNHNY, CDR2 SVGAGI (reference sequence). The CDR3 sequence is 16 residues long. CDR3 residues: CASSYGIPVGSYEQYF. For the CDR3, the DNA is TGTGCCAGCAGTTACGGAATCCCGGTAGGATCCTACGAGCAGTACTTC.

A few counts support this clonotype. This chain joins TRBV6-2 or TRBV6-3 and TRBJ1-2; D not certain. Trimming took off 2 bases at V and 7 bases at J, with 11 bases between the two ends. CDR3 length equals 13 residues. The V gene's germline CDR1 is MNHEY and CDR2 SVGEGT. The CDR3 DNA is TGTGCCAGCAGTTACCCCCAGGACCCTGGCTACACCTTC. It yields the protein CASSYPQDPGYTF.